Presented here are 13 T cell receptor beta chains from one specimen sequenced in a study of blood T cell repertoires in COVID-19 (dated by TCRdb to 2018 to 2020). The library relied on the immunoSEQ multiplex PCR assay. Entries here come from immuneACCESS through TCRdb and include only in-frame sequences with V and J called. Some clones fail to appear in such tables; in the studies checked, an unresolved V gene covers under half of the shortfall, and the cause of the remainder is unknown. Present in this sample are about 200,000 clones, approximately 80% of which were seen just once. The ten top clones hold around 0.93% of the sample. The sequenced sample consisted of peripheral blood. These receptors came from a man aged 55 to 70 with COVID-19, enrolled during active disease.

V is TRBV10-3 and J is TRBJ2-2; 11 bases map to TRBD1. This CDR3 region has 15 residues. V shed 6 bases and J 1 base; nucleotides not matched to a gene: 1. CDR1 and CDR2 from the germline V gene are ENHRY and SYGVKD. In nucleotides, the CDR3 is TGTGCCATCAGAGGGACAGGGGGGAACACCGGGGAGCTGTTTTTT. Its translation: CAIRGTGGNTGELFF.

This chain uses TRBV28 with TRBJ1-5; D may be TRBD1 (5 bases). CDR1 MDHEN and CDR2 SYDVKM come from the germline V gene. This CDR3 has 17 amino acids. Deletions cut 4 bases from V and 0 bases from J, with 16 bases between. The CDR3 bases are TGTGCCAGCAGTTCTCTACTCCGGACAACTAGCAATCAGCCCCAGCATTTT. Amino acid sequence: CASSSLLRTTSNQPQHF.

V gene TRBV28 combines with J gene TRBJ1-6; weak D call: TRBD1 (5 bases). Germline CDR1 reads MDHEN; CDR2 reads SYDVKM. The V end was cut by 4 bases, the J end by 5 bases, with 18 bases between. The CDR3 spans 17 residues. CDR3 protein: CASSWGLPAVNNSPLHF. For the CDR3, the DNA is TGTGCCAGCAGTTGGGGACTCCCGGCCGTCAATAATTCACCCCTCCACTTT.

This chain joins TRBV14 and TRBJ2-3, with unresolved D. The V and J ends lost 3 bases and 0 bases respectively, with 7 bases between them. The CDR3 is made up of 14 amino acids. Germline V CDR1 and CDR2: SGHDN, FVKESK. CDR3 in amino acids: CASSHRLSTDTQYF. The CDR3 DNA follows: TGTGCCAGCAGCCATCGACTTAGCACAGATACGCAGTATTTT. The variable domain in full, completed from reference TRBV14 and TRBJ2-3, reads EAGVTQFPSHSVIEKGQTVTLRCDPISGHDNLYWYRRVMGKEIKFLLHFVKESKQDESGMPNNRFLAERTGGTYSTLKVQPAELEDSGVYFCASSHRLSTDTQYFGPGTRLTVL.

Remarks on this clone: The sample contains more than one DNA sequence encoding this CDR3. This chain links TRBV19 with TRBJ1-5, with 12 bases lining up with TRBD1. Germline lookup yields CDR1 LNHDA and CDR2 SQIVND (reference sequence). The CDR3 spans 15 residues. Germline trimming cut 6 bases from V and 6 bases from J; bases unmatched to any gene: 6. The CDR3 loop is CASRGTGGYGQPQHF. The CDR3 DNA is TGTGCCAGTAGAGGGACAGGGGGCTACGGTCAGCCCCAGCATTTT.

The CDR3 DNA sequence: TGCGCCAGCAGCCAGGGCCCCGGGACAGGGTCGATCTATACGCAGTATTTT. Translating it yields CASSQGPGTGSIYTQYF. The V and J genes are TRBV4-1 and TRBJ2-3; TRBD1 agrees at 9 bases. Germline lookup yields CDR1 MGHRA and CDR2 YSYEKL. V shed 3 bases, J shed 7 bases, and the junction held 14 bases outside the gene matches. CDR3 length: 17 amino acids.

The count of this clone is one. This chain uses TRBV9 with TRBJ2-1; TRBD2 agrees at 7 bases. CDR3 length: 15 amino acids. V lost 0 bases and J lost 2; bases outside the gene matches: 2. Per germline, CDR1 SGDLS and CDR2 YYNGEE. CDR3 nucleotides: TGTGCCAGCAGCGTAGCCCTAGCGGCCTACAATGAGCAGTTCTTC. It yields the protein CASSVALAAYNEQFF.

V is TRBV27 and J is TRBJ2-1; 8 bases fit TRBD1. The trim removed 4 bases at V and 3 bases at J, leaving 5 bases unmatched. The CDR3 has 15 amino acids. Germline V gene data show CDR1 as MNHEY and CDR2 as SMNVEV (reference sequence). The chain's CDR3 is CASSSGQVDYNEQFF. CDR3 in DNA: TGTGCCAGCAGTTCGGGACAGGTTGACTACAATGAGCAGTTCTTC.

The rearrangement links TRBV19 to TRBJ2-3; 7 nucleotides line up with TRBD1. The CDR3 is 16 residues long. With V trimmed by 5 bases and J by 4 bases, 12 bases remained unmatched. Germline V lookup: CDR1 LNHDA, CDR2 SQIVND (reference sequence). CDR3 protein: CASSAAPQGRADTQYF. CDR3 DNA: TGTGCCAGTAGTGCAGCTCCACAGGGGCGGGCAGATACGCAGTATTTT.

V is TRBV6-5 and J is TRBJ2-7; 8 nucleotides align to TRBD1. The CDR3 has 14 residues. Germline V gene data show CDR1 as MNHEY and CDR2 as SVGAGI. V shed 2 bases, J shed 4 bases, and the junction held 4 bases outside the gene matches. The CDR3 DNA reads as TGTGCCAGCAGTTACGGACAGGGCTTTTACGAGCAGTACTTC. Translating it yields CASSYGQGFYEQYF.

The gene calls are TRBV7-3 and TRBJ2-3; 13 nucleotides agree with TRBD2. Germline trimming cut 3 bases from V and 4 bases from J; bases unmatched to any gene: 4. Germline loops: CDR1 SGHTA, CDR2 FQGTGA. This CDR3 is built from 16 residues. CDR3 residues: CASSFGLAGESDTQYF. The CDR3 DNA reads TGTGCCAGCAGCTTCGGACTAGCGGGAGAGTCAGATACGCAGTATTTT.

The chain uses TRBV4-2 and TRBJ1-6, with D unclear. The CDR3 covers 14 residues. Germline V CDR1 and CDR2: LGHNA, YNFKEQ. Trimming stripped 1 base from V and 5 bases from J, with 6 bases between. The chain's CDR3 is CASSQVTNNSPLHF. CDR3 in DNA: TGTGCCAGCAGCCAAGTCACTAATAATTCACCCCTCCACTTT.

The J gene is TRBJ2-3, the V gene TRBV30; maybe TRBD1 (8 bases). CDR1 GTSNPN and CDR2 SVGIG come from the germline V gene (reference sequence). This CDR3 is 14 amino acids long. V was cut by 2 bases and J by 1 base, with 10 bases left in between. The CDR3 nucleotides read TGTGCCTGGAGTACAGGGGGGGGCACAGATACGCAGTATTTT. Its protein product is CAWSTGGGTDTQYF.